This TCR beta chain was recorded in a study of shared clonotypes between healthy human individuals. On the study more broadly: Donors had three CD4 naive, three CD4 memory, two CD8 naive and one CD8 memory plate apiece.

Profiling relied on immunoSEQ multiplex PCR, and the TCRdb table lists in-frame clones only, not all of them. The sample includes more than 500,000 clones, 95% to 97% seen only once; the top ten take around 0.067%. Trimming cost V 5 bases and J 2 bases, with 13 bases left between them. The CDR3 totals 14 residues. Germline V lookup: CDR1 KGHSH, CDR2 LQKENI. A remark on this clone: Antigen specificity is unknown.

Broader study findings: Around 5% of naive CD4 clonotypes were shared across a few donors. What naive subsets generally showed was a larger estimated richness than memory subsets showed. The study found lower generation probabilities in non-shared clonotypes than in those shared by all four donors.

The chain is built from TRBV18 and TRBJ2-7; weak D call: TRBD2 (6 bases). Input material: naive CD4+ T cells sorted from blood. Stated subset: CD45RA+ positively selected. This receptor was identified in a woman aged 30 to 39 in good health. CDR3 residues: CASSEGLKTYEQYF. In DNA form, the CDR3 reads TGTGCCAGCTCAGAGGGACTTAAGACCTACGAGCAGTACTTC.